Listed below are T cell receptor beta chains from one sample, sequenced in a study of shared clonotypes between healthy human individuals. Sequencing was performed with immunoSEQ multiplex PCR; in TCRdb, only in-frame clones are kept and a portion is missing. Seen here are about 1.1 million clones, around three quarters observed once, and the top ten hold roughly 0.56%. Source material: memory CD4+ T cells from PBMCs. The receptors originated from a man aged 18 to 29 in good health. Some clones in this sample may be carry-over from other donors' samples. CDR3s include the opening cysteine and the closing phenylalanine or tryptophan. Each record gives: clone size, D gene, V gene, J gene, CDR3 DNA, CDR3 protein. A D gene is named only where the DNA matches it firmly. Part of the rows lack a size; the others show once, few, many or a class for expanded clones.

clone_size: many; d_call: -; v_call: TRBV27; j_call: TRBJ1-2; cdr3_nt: TGTGCCAGCAGTCTCTATGGGGCCCCCTATGGCTACACCTTC; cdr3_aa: CASSLYGAPYGYTF
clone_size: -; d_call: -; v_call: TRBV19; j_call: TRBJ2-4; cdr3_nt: TGTGCCAGTCGACCCACAGGTCGGGCCAAAAACATTCAGTACTTC; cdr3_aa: CASRPTGRAKNIQYF
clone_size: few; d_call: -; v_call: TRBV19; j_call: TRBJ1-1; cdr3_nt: TGTGCCAGTAGGCGGACAGTAACTGAAGCTTTCTTT; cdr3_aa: CASRRTVTEAFF
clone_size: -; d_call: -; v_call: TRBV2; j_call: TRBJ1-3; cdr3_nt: TGTGCCAGCACCACACTCACTGGAAACACCATATATTTT; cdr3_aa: CASTTLTGNTIYF
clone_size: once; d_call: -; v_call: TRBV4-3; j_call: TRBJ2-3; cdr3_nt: TGCGCCAGCAGCCAAGAGGTAGGACCGTGGGATACGCAGTATTTT; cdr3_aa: CASSQEVGPWDTQYF
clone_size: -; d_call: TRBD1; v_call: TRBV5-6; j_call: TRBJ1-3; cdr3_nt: TGTGCCAGCAGCTTGGATTGGACAGGGGGGAACACCATATATTTT; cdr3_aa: CASSLDWTGGNTIYF
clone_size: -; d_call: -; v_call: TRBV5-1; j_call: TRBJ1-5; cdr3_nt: TGCGCCAGCAGCCGGGACTATTACTCGGAGCCCCAGCATTTT; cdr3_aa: CASSRDYYSEPQHF
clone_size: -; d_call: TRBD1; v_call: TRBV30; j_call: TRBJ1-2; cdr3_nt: TGTGCCTGGAGTGTCGGGACAGTCGATGGCTACACCTTC; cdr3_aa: CAWSVGTVDGYTF
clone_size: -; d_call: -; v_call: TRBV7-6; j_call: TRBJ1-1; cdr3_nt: TGTGCCAGCAGCCGACAGTCTAACACTGAAGCTTTCTTT; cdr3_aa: CASSRQSNTEAFF
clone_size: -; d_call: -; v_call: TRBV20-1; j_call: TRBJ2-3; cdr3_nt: TGCAGTGTTGTTGGGGTAGTTCCGTATTTT; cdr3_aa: CSVVGVVPYF
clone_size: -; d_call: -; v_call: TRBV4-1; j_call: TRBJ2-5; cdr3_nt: TGCGCCAGCAGCCAAGATCCGAGGGGGGGAACAGGCCAAGAGACCCAGTACTTC; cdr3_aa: CASSQDPRGGTGQETQYF
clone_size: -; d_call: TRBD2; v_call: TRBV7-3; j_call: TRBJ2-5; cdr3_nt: TGTGCCAGCAGCCGCGGGACTAGCGGGGGTCAAGAGACCCAGTACTTC; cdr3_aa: CASSRGTSGGQETQYF
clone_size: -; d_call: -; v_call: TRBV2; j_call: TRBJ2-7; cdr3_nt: TGTGCCAGCAGCTATGTCAGGGATACGGACGAGCAGTACTTC; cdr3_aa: CASSYVRDTDEQYF
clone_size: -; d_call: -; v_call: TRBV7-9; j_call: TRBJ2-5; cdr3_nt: TGTGCCAGCAGCCCGCCCGATAGGACCCAGTACTTC; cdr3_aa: CASSPPDRTQYF
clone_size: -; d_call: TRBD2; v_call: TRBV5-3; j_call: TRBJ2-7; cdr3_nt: TGTGCCAGAAGCCGCGTCGTGGGGGGGACCTACGAGCAGTACTTC; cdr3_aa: CARSRVVGGTYEQYF
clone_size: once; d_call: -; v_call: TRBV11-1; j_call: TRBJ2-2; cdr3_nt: TGTGCCAGCAGCTTAGTTTTAAACACCGGGGAGCTGTTTTTT; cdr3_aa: CASSLVLNTGELFF
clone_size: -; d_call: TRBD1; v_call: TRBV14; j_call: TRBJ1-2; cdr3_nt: TGTGCCAGCAGCCACTTGTCGCCGGGACAGGGTTTCTATGGCTACACCTTC; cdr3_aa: CASSHLSPGQGFYGYTF
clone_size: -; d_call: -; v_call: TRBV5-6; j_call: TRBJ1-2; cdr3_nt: TGTGCCAGCAGCTTTGGGGGAGCTAACTATGGCTACACCTTC; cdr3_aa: CASSFGGANYGYTF
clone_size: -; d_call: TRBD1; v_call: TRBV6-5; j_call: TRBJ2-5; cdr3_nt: TGTGCCAGCAACCCCCGGACAGGGAATTTAGGGACCCAGTACTTC; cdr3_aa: CASNPRTGNLGTQYF
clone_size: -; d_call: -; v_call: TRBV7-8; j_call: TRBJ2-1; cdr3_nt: TGTGCCAGCAGCTTAGGGACTCTCTCCTACAATGAGCAGTTCTTC; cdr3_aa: CASSLGTLSYNEQFF
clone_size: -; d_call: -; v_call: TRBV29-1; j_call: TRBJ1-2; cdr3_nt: TGCAGCGTTAGGGACCCTTTAGGGGCGGACACCTTC; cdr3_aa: CSVRDPLGADTF
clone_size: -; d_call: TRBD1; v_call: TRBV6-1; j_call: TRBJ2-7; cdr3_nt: TGTGCCAGCACGCTGACAGGGGGCCCCTCCTACGAGCAGTACTTC; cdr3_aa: CASTLTGGPSYEQYF
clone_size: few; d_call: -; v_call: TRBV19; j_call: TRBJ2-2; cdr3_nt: TGTGCCAGTAGTGTGGGCGGGACACCCACCGGGGAGCTGTTTTTT; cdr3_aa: CASSVGGTPTGELFF
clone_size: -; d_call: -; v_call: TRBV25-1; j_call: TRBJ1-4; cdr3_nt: TGTGCCAGCAAGCGGGGGGCGGGTGAAAAACTGTTTTTT; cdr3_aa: CASKRGAGEKLFF
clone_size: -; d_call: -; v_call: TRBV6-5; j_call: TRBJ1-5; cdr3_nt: TGTGCCAGCAGTTACTCGGTCTATAGCAATCAGCCCCAGCATTTT; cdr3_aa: CASSYSVYSNQPQHF
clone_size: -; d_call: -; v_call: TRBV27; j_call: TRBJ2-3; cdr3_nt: TGTGCCAGCAGTTTACGGGACCCCTCTAGCACAGATACGCAGTATTTT; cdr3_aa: CASSLRDPSSTDTQYF
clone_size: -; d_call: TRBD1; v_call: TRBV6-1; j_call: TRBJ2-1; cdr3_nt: TGTGCCAGCAGTCGGACAGGGGGCTACAATGAGCAGTTCTTC; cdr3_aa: CASSRTGGYNEQFF
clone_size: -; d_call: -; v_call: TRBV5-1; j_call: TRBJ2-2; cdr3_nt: TGCGCCAGCAGCTTGGCCTCGACCGGGGAGCTGTTTTTT; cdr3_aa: CASSLASTGELFF
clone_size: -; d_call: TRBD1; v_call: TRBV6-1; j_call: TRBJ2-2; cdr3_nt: TGTGCCAGCAGACTGGGGGCAGGGGGCACCGGGGAGCTGTTTTTT; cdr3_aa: CASRLGAGGTGELFF
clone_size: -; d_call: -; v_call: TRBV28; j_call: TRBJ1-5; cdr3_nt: TGTGCCAGCAGCATAGTTCTCACGAACAGCGCCGACAATCAGCCCCAGCATTTT; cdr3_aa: CASSIVLTNSADNQPQHF
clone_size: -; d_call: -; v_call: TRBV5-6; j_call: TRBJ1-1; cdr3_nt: TGTGCCAGCAGCTTGACGCTGAACGTGGAGGTGAACACTGAAGCTTTCTTT; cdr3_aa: CASSLTLNVEVNTEAFF
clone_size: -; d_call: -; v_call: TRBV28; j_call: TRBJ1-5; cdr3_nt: TGTGCCAGCAGTCGGGGGGGTAGCAATCAGCCCCAGCATTTT; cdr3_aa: CASSRGGSNQPQHF
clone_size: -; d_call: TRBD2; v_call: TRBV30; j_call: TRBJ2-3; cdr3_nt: TGTGCCTGGAGTGCTTTCGGACTAGCGGGAGCAGATACGCAGTATTTT; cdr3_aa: CAWSAFGLAGADTQYF
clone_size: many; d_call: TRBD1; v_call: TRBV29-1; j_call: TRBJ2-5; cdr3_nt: TGCAGCGTTCTTAATCCGGGACAGGGGCAAGAGACCCAGTACTTC; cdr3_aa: CSVLNPGQGQETQYF
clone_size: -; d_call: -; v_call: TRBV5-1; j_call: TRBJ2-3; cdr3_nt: TGCGCCAGCACCCCCGGGGAGAGCGGATCCGGAGATACGCAGTATTTT; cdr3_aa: CASTPGESGSGDTQYF
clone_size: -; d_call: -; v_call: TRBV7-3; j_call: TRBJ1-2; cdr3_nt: TGTGCCAGCAGCTTGCCGGCCCGTGGCTACACCTTC; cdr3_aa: CASSLPARGYTF
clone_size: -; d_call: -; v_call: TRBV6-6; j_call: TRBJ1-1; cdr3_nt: TGTGCCAGCAGTTACCGATACACTGAAGCTTTCTTT; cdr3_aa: CASSYRYTEAFF
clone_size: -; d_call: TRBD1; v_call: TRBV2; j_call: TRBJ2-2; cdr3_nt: TGTGCCAGCAGTGGGACAGGGGACACCGGGGAGCTGTTTTTT; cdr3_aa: CASSGTGDTGELFF
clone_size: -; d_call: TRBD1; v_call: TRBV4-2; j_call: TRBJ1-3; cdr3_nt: TGTGCCAGCAGCCGGCTGGGACAGAGCTCTGGAAACACCATATATTTT; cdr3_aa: CASSRLGQSSGNTIYF
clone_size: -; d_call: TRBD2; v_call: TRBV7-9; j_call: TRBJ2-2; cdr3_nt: TGTGCCAGCAGCACGCGGACTAGCGGCACAACCGGGGAGCTGTTTTTT; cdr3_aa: CASSTRTSGTTGELFF
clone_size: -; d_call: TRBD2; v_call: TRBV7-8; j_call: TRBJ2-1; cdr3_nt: TGTGCCAGCAGCCCCCAGCTAGCGGACAATGAGCAGTTCTTC; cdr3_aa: CASSPQLADNEQFF
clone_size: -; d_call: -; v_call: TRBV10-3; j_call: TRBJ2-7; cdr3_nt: TGTGCCACGACGGGAGTGGGAAGCTCCTACGAGCAGTACTTC; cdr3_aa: CATTGVGSSYEQYF
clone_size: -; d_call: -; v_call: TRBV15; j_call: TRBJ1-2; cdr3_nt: TGTGCCACCAGCAGAGAGTCGCGGGGTGGCTACACCTTC; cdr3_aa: CATSRESRGGYTF
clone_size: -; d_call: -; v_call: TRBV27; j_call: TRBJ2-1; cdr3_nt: TGTGCCAGCAGTTCGTACGACAACGAAGGCAATGAGCAGTTCTTC; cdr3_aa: CASSSYDNEGNEQFF
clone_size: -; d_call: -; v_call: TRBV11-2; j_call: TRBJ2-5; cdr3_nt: TGTGCCAGCAGCTTAGATATATGGGGGGCAGGGGAGACCCAGTACTTC; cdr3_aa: CASSLDIWGAGETQYF
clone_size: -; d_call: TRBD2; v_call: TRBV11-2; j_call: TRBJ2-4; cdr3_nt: TGTGCCAGCAGCGCGACGAGACTAGCTCTGGGAGAAAACATTCAGTACTTC; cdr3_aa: CASSATRLALGENIQYF
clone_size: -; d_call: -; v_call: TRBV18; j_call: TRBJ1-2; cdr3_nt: TGTGCCAGCTCACCAGACACAATGGTGAATGGCTACACCTTC; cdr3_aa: CASSPDTMVNGYTF
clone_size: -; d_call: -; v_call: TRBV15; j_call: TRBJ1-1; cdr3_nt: TGTGCCACCAGCGAACTTAGAAATTATAAGAACACTGAAGCTTTCTTT; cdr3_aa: CATSELRNYKNTEAFF
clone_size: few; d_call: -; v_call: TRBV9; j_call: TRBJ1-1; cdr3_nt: TGTGCCAGCAGCCATGCTGGCGGTTTTGAAGCTTTCTTT; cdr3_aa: CASSHAGGFEAFF
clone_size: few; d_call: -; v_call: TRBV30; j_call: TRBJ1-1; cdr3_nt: TGTGCCTGGAGCGATCCAAGGGTTGTCGCTTTCTTT; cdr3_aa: CAWSDPRVVAFF
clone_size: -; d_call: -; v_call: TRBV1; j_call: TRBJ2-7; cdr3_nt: TGCACCAGCAGCCCCGGTAGGAAAGATTCAACTAACCATAGCGGCGAGGGGAACTCCTACGAGCAGTACTTC; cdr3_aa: CTSSPGRKDSTNHSGEGNSYEQYF
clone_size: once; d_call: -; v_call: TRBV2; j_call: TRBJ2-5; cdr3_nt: TGTGCCAGCAGCAATAGAGGGCAACAAGAGACCCAGTACTTC; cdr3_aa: CASSNRGQQETQYF
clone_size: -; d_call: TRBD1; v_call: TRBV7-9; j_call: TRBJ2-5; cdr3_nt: TGTGCCAGCAGCTTAGCGTCAGGGGGTTTGGAGACCCAGTACTTC; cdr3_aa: CASSLASGGLETQYF
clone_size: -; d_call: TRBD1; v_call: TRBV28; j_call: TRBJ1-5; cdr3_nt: TGTGCCAGCAGTTTTGCCGGGACAGGGTGGCAGCCCCAGCATTTT; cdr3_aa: CASSFAGTGWQPQHF
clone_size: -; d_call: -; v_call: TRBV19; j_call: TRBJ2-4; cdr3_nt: TGTGAAACGGCTTGCCAACTAGCCAAAAACATTCAGTACTTC; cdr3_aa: CETACQLAKNIQYF
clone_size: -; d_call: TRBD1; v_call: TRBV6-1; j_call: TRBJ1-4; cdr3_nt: TGTGCCACAAAACCCGACAGGGGGGTAAAACTGTTTTTT; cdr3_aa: CATKPDRGVKLFF
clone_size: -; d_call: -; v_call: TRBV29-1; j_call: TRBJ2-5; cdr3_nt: TGCAGCGTTGAATCTTCGTCGGGGGAGACCCAGTACTTC; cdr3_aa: CSVESSSGETQYF
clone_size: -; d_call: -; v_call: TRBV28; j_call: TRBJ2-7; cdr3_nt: TGTGCCAGCAGAACCTCGTGGGACACTAACTACGAGCAGTACTTC; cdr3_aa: CASRTSWDTNYEQYF